The entry that follows covers one TCR beta chain sequence. This entry is derived from a study of T cell changes during pregnancy in multiple sclerosis. V lost 7 bases to trimming and J lost 5 bases; unmatched junction nucleotides: 7. Germline V lookup: CDR1 LNHDA, CDR2 SQIVND (reference sequence). This CDR3 is built from 15 residues. Sequencing used immunoSEQ multiplex PCR; TCRdb keeps in-frame clones, though not all of them. The sample shows over 40,000 clones, around nine tenths of them seen only once. This TCR came from a female donor in good health, enrolled as a control in a pregnancy study. The starting material was peripheral blood, obtained in the first trimester of pregnancy. The chain has TRBV19 and TRBJ1-6, with 8 bases identical to TRBD1. CDR3: CASNGGQGNNSPLHF. DNA for the CDR3: TGTGCCAGTAATGGCGGACAGGGCAATAATTCACCCCTCCACTTT.